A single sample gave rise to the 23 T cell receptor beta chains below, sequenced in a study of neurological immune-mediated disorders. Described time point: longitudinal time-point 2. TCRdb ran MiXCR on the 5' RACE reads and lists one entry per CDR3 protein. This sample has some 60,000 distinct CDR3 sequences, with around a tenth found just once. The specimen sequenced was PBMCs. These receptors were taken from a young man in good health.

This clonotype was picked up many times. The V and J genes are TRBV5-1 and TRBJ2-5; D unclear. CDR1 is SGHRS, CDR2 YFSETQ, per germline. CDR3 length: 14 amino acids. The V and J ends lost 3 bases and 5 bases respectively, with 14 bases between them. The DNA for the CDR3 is TGCGCCAGCAGCTCTCCGAGACTGGGTGAGACCCAGTACTTC. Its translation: CASSSPRLGETQYF.

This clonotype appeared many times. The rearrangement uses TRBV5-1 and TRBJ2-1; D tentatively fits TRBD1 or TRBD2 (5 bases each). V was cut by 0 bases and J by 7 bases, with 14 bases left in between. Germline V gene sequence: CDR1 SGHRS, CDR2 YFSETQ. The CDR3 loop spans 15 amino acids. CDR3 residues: CASSLDYGTSNEQFF. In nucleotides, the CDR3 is TGCGCCAGCAGCTTGGATTATGGGACGTCGAATGAGCAGTTCTTC.

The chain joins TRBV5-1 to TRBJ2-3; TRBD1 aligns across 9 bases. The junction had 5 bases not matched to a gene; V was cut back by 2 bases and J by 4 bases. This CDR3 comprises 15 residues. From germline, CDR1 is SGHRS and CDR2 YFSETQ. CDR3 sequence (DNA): TGCGCCAGCAGCTTTAGGACAGGGGACGCAGATACGCAGTATTTT. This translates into CASSFRTGDADTQYF. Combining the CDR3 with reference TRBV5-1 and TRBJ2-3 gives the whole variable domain KAGVTQTPRYLIKTRGQQVTLSCSPISGHRSVSWYQQTPGQGLQFLFEYFSETQRNKGNFPGRFSGRQFSNSRSEMNVSTLELGDSALYLCASSFRTGDADTQYFGPGTRLTVL.

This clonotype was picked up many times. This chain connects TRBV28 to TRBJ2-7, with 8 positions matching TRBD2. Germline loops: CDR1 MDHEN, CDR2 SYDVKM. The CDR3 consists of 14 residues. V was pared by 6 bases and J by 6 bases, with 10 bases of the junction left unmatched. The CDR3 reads CASRLGRAVPEQYF. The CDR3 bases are TGTGCCAGCAGACTCGGGAGGGCGGTACCCGAGCAGTACTTC.

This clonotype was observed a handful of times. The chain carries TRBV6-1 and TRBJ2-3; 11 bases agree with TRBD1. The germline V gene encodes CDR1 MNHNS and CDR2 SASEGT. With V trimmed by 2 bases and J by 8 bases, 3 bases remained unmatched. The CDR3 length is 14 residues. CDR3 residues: CASSERDRGGTQYF. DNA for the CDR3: TGTGCCAGCAGTGAACGGGACAGGGGGGGTACGCAGTATTTT.

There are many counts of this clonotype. The CDR3 protein is CASSVAGTDLSYEQYF. The CDR3 DNA is TGTGCCAGCAGCGTAGCTGGGACTGACCTCTCCTACGAGCAGTACTTC. The chain carries TRBV9 and TRBJ2-7, with a tentative D call TRBD2 (6 bases). The CDR3 consists of 16 residues. V lost 0 bases, J lost 0 bases, and 13 bases lay in between. Germline V gene sequence: CDR1 SGDLS, CDR2 YYNGEE.

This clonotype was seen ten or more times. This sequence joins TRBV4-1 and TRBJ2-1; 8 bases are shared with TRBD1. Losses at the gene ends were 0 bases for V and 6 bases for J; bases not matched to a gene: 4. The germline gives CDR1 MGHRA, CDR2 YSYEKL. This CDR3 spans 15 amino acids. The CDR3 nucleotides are TGCGCCAGCAGCCAAGATCTTGGACAGGGCAATGAGCAGTTCTTC. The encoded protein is CASSQDLGQGNEQFF.

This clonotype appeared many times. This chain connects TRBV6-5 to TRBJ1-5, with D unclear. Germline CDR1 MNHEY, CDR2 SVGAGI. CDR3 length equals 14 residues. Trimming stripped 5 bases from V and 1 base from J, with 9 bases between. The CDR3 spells CASSVLGSNQPQHF. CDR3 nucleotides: TGTGCCAGCAGTGTCTTGGGGAGCAATCAGCCCCAGCATTTT.

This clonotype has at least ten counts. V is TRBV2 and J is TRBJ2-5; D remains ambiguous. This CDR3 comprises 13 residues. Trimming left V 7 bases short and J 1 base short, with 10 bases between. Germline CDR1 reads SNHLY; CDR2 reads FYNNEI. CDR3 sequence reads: CASNRGPQETQYF. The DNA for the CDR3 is TGTGCCAGCAACCGTGGCCCCCAAGAGACCCAGTACTTC. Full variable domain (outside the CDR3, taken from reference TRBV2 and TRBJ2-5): EPEVTQTPSHQVTQMGQEVILRCVPISNHLYFYWYRQILGQKVEFLVSFYNNEISEKSEIFDDQFSVERPDGSNFTLKIRSTKLEDSAMYFCASNRGPQETQYFGPGTRLLVL.

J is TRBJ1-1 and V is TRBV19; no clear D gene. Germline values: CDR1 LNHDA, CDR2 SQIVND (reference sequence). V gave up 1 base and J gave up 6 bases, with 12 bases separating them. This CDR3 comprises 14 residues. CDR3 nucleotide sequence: TGTGCCAGTAGTATAGGACCAGCGAGCGCTGAAGCTTTCTTT. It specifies CASSIGPASAEAFF.

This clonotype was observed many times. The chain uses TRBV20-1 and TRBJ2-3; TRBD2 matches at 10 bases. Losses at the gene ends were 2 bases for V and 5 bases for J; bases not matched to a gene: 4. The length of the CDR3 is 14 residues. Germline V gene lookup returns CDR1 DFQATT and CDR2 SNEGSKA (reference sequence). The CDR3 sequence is CSARLAGVVDTQYF. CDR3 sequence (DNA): TGCAGTGCTAGACTAGCGGGAGTGGTAGATACGCAGTATTTT.

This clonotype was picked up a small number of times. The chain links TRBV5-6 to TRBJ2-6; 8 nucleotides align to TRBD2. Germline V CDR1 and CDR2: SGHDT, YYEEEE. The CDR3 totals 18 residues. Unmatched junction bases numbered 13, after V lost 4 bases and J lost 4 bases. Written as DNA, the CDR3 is TGTGCCAGCAGCCCCGTCGGGAGGGCCTTCTCCGGGGCCAACGTCCTGACTTTC. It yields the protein CASSPVGRAFSGANVLTF.

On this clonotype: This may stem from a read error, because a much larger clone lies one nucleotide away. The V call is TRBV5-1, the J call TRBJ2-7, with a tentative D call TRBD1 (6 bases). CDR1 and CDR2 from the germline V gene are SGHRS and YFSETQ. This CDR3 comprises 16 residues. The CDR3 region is CASSRMDSYLSYDQYF. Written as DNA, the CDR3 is TGCGCCAGCAGCCGGATGGACAGCTACTTATCCTACGACCAGTACTTC. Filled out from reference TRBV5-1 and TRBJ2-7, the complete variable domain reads KAGVTQTPRYLIKTRGQQVTLSCSPISGHRSVSWYQQTPGQGLQFLFEYFSETQRNKGNFPGRFSGRQFSNSRSEMNVSTLELGDSALYLCASSRMDSYLSYDQYFGPGTRLTVT.

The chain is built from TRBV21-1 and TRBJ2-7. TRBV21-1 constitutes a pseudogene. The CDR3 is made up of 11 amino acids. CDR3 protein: CASKDYYEQYF. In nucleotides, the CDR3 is TGTGCCAGCAAAGATTACTACGAGCAGTACTTC.

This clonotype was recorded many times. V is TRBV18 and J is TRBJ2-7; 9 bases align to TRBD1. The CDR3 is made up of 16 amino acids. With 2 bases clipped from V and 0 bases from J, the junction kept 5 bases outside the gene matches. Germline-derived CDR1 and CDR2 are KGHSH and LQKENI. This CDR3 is CASSPTGTGFSYEQYF. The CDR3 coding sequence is TGTGCCAGCTCACCAACCGGGACAGGGTTCTCCTACGAGCAGTACTTC.

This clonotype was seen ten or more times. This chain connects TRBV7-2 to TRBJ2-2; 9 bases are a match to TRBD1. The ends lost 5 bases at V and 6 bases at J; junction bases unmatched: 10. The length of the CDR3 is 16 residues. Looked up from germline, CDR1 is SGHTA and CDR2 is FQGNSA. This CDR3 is CASSPYGTGKPGELFF. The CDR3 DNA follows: TGTGCCAGCAGCCCCTACGGGACAGGGAAGCCCGGGGAGCTGTTTTTT.

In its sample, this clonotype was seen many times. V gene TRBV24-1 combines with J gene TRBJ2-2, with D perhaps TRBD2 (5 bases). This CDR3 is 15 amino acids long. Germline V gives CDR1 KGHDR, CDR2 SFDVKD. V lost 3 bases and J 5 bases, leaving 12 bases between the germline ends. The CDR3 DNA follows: TGTGCCACCAGTGATGAAAGTTGGAGGACCGGGGAGCTGTTTTTT. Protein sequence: CATSDESWRTGELFF.

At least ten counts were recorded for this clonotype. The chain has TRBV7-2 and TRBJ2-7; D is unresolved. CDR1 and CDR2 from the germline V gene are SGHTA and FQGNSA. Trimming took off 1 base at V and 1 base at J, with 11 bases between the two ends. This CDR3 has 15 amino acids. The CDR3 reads CASSLEGSGSYEQYF. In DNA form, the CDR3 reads TGTGCCAGCAGCTTAGAGGGCTCAGGATCCTACGAGCAGTACTTC.

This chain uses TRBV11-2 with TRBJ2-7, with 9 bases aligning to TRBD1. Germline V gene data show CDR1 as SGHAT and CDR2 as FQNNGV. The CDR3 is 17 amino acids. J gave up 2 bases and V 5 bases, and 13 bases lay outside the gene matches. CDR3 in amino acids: CASSGQGGQGRTYEQYF. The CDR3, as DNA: TGTGCCAGCAGCGGGCAAGGGGGACAGGGTCGGACCTACGAGCAGTACTTC.

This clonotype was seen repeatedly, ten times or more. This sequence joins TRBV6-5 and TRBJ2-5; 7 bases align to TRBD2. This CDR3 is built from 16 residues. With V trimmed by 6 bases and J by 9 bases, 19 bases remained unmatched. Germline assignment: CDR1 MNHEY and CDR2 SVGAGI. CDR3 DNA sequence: TGTGCCAGCAGCTCCCGGGGTCCGGGAGGCGCTTGGGCCCAGTACTTC. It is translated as CASSSRGPGGAWAQYF.

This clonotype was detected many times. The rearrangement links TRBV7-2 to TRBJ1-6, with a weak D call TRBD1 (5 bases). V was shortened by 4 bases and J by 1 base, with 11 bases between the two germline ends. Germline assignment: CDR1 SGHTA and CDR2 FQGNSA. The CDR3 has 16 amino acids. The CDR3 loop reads CASSYGGGSYNSPLHF. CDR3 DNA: TGTGCCAGCAGCTATGGGGGGGGTTCCTATAATTCACCCCTCCACTTT.

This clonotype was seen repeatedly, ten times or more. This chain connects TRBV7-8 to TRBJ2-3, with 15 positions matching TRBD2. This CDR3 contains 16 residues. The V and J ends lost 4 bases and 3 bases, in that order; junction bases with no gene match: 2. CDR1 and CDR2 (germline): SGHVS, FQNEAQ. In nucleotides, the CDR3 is TGTGCCAGCAGCTCGGGACTAGCGGGAGGTACAGATACGCAGTATTTT. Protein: CASSSGLAGGTDTQYF.

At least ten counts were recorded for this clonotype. DNA for the CDR3: TGTGCCAGCAGCTTACAACTAGCGGGAGGGTACAATGAGCAGTTCTTC. Encoded protein: CASSLQLAGGYNEQFF. The rearrangement uses TRBV7-3 and TRBJ2-1, with 13 bases lining up with TRBD2. The CDR3 has 16 amino acids. V dropped 2 bases and J dropped 4; count of bases not matched to a gene: 2. Per the germline V gene, CDR1 is SGHTA and CDR2 is FQGTGA.